The rows below give T cell receptor beta chains drawn from one sample of a study of control samples from healthy donors and cancer patients. Clones were sequenced by immunoSEQ multiplex PCR, and TCRdb holds only the in-frame ones, with some missing. The repertoire consists of some 70,000 clones, with 75% to 85% occurring once and the leading ten covering around a sixth. Source material: blood. These receptors all stem from a man aged 55 to 69 in good health. The CDR3 runs from the conserved cysteine through the conserved F or W. The D gene is left open where the match is weak. Clone size is stated in some rows and not others, as once, few, many or a class when expanded.

DNA,CDR3,V,D,J,size
TGTGCCAGTAGTGAGAACACCGGGGAGCTGTTTTTT,CASSENTGELFF,TRBV19,NA,TRBJ2-2,NA
TGTGCCAGCAGTACCCGTGAACGGTACTTC,CASSTRERYF,TRBV27,NA,TRBJ2-7,NA
TGCGCCAGCAGAGGCCCTGGCCCTCCGGCAAGCTCCTACAATGAGCAGTTCTTC,CASRGPGPPASSYNEQFF,TRBV4-1,NA,TRBJ2-1,NA
TGCGCCAGCAGCTTTGGTCTAGCCGACTCCTACGAGCAGTACTTC,CASSFGLADSYEQYF,TRBV5-1,NA,TRBJ2-7,NA
TGTGCCAGCAGGGGGGGCTCCTACGAGCAGTACTTC,CASRGGSYEQYF,TRBV6-5,NA,TRBJ2-7,NA
TGTGCCAGCTCACCACAAGGGAAAAACACTGAAGCTTTCTTT,CASSPQGKNTEAFF,TRBV18,NA,TRBJ1-1,NA
TGTGCCAGCAGTTTAAGGGCGCAGAGCTCCTACAATGAGCAGTTCTTC,CASSLRAQSSYNEQFF,TRBV28,NA,TRBJ2-1,NA
TGCGCCAGCAGCTTGGACGGGAGCTCCTACAATGAGCAGTTCTTC,CASSLDGSSYNEQFF,TRBV5-1,NA,TRBJ2-1,once
TGCAGCGTTGGAGTCGGGACAGCGCTAGATGAAAAACTGTTTTTT,CSVGVGTALDEKLFF,TRBV29-1,TRBD1,TRBJ1-4,NA
TGTGCCAGCAGTACGGACGGCACAGATACGCAGTATTTT,CASSTDGTDTQYF,TRBV12-3/TRBV12-4,NA,TRBJ2-3,NA
TGTGCCAGCAGCGGTAGCGGGAGATTGGCAGATACGCAGTATTTT,CASSGSGRLADTQYF,TRBV9,TRBD2,TRBJ2-3,NA
TGTGCCAGCAGTTCTAGGACAGGGCAAGAGACCCAGTACTTC,CASSSRTGQETQYF,TRBV27,TRBD1,TRBJ2-5,NA
TGTGCCAGCAGCTTGGACAGGGGTGAGACCCAGTACTTC,CASSLDRGETQYF,TRBV7-2,TRBD1,TRBJ2-5,NA
TGTGCCAGCAAAGGACGGCCCAACACCGGGGAGCTGTTTTTT,CASKGRPNTGELFF,TRBV2,NA,TRBJ2-2,NA
TGCGCCAGCAGCCAAGACCAGGGATGGGGCTCCTATGGCTACACCTTC,CASSQDQGWGSYGYTF,TRBV4-3,NA,TRBJ1-2,NA
TGTGCCATCAGTGCTAATGTAGGGGGGACAGGGAGCAGTCAGCCCCAGCATTTT,CAISANVGGTGSSQPQHF,TRBV10-3,TRBD1,TRBJ1-5,NA
TGTGCCAGCAGGGACTCCGGACGTTACGAGCAGTACTTC,CASRDSGRYEQYF,TRBV12-3/TRBV12-4,NA,TRBJ2-7,NA
TGTGCCAGCAGGGCCCCTTCGGATCCGTATGGCTACACCTTC,CASRAPSDPYGYTF,TRBV6-5,NA,TRBJ1-2,NA
TGTGCCAGCAGTGAAGGTTCGGGACGGATTAATGAAAAACTGTTTTTT,CASSEGSGRINEKLFF,TRBV25-1,NA,TRBJ1-4,NA
TGTGCCATCAGTGAACACCCTGCGGATACGCAGTATTTT,CAISEHPADTQYF,TRBV10-3,NA,TRBJ2-3,NA
TGTGCCAGCAGCGTGGGACCTCGCCAGCCCCAGCATTTT,CASSVGPRQPQHF,TRBV2,NA,TRBJ1-5,NA
TGTGCCAGCAGTCCAGGGTTTCAACGGGAGACCCAGTACTTC,CASSPGFQRETQYF,TRBV11-2,NA,TRBJ2-5,NA
TGTGCCAGCACTAGGGCTAACAAAGAGACCCAGTACTTC,CASTRANKETQYF,TRBV6-5,NA,TRBJ2-5,NA
TGTGCCAGCAGTGAACCTCCCACCTACGAGCAGTACTTC,CASSEPPTYEQYF,TRBV6-1,NA,TRBJ2-7,NA
TGCGCCAGCAGCCAAGGTTTAACGGGACAGGGGGCGCGGACTGAAGCTTTCTTT,CASSQGLTGQGARTEAFF,TRBV4-1,TRBD1,TRBJ1-1,NA
TGTGCCAGCAGCGCGGGACTAGATATCGCCTACGAGCAGTACTTC,CASSAGLDIAYEQYF,TRBV5-4,TRBD2,TRBJ2-7,NA
TGTGCCACCAGTGCCCAGTCAGGGATCCAAGAGACCCAGTACTTC,CATSAQSGIQETQYF,TRBV24-1,NA,TRBJ2-5,NA
TGTGCCAGCAGCTCCTGGGACACGGCAAACGAGCAGTACTTC,CASSSWDTANEQYF,TRBV7-8,NA,TRBJ2-7,few
TGTGCCAGCAGTTACGTGGGAGGCCCCAAAAACATTCAGTACTTC,CASSYVGGPKNIQYF,TRBV6-5,NA,TRBJ2-4,once
TGTGCCAGCAGCCCCGGGCTAGCGGTCTACAATGAGCAGTTCTTC,CASSPGLAVYNEQFF,TRBV7-2,TRBD2,TRBJ2-1,NA
TGTGCCAGCACGGCTAGCGGGAGGATAGGGTTGGGTGAGCAGTTCTTC,CASTASGRIGLGEQFF,TRBV11-2,TRBD2,TRBJ2-1,few
TGTGCCAGCAGCCACCCTACGGGACTAGCGGGACGACACGCCTACGAGCAGTACTTC,CASSHPTGLAGRHAYEQYF,TRBV3-1/TRBV3-2,TRBD2,TRBJ2-7,large
TGCGCCAGCAGCCAAGCCATCCCCGGGGAGCTGTTTTTT,CASSQAIPGELFF,TRBV4-3,NA,TRBJ2-2,NA
TGTGCCAGCTCACCAACTAGCGGCCTACGAGAGACCCAGTACTTC,CASSPTSGLRETQYF,TRBV18,TRBD2,TRBJ2-5,NA
TGCAGCGTTGCAGAAGCTCGGGTACCCCTCTTC,CSVAEARVPLF,TRBV29-1,NA,TRBJ2-1,NA
TGTGCCAGCAGCTTAGCGTTCGGGGGTCGTATACCGGGAAAACTGTTTTTT,CASSLAFGGRIPGKLFF,TRBV7-9,NA,TRBJ1-4,once
TGTGCCTGGTCCGGGACAGGGTACTATGGCTACACCTTC,CAWSGTGYYGYTF,TRBV30,TRBD1,TRBJ1-2,once
TGTGCCATCAGTGAGAGGACAGCGAACACCGGGGAGCTGTTTTTT,CAISERTANTGELFF,TRBV10-3,NA,TRBJ2-2,NA
TGTGCCAGCAGTCTCCAGGGGTCAGGGGGCGCTTATGAAAAACTGTTTTTT,CASSLQGSGGAYEKLFF,TRBV27,TRBD1,TRBJ1-4,NA
TGTGCCAGCAGTTTTACGGGTAATTCACCCCTCCACTTT,CASSFTGNSPLHF,TRBV12-3/TRBV12-4,NA,TRBJ1-6,NA
TGCGCCAGCAGCTTGATGGGGGACAGCTCTGGAAACACCATATATTTT,CASSLMGDSSGNTIYF,TRBV5-1,TRBD1,TRBJ1-3,few
TGTGCCAGTACCAAGACCGGTAGCGGGAGTTACGGAGGGGGGCGATTCCTAGGCGAGCAGTACTTC,CASTKTGSGSYGGGRFLGEQYF,TRBV19,TRBD2,TRBJ2-7,NA
TGTGCCAGCTCACCTAAACCCGGGGGGCGACCTTTCTCTGGAAACACCATATATTTT,CASSPKPGGRPFSGNTIYF,TRBV18,NA,TRBJ1-3,NA
TGCGCCAGCAGCCAAGAGGGATGGGGGACTGAAGCTTTCTTT,CASSQEGWGTEAFF,TRBV4-1,NA,TRBJ1-1,NA
TGTGCCAGCAGTTTGGTCGGATCCTACGAGCAGTACTTC,CASSLVGSYEQYF,TRBV12-3/TRBV12-4,NA,TRBJ2-7,NA